This T cell receptor (beta chain) was recorded in a study of identifying expanded T cells in peripheral blood. Sequencing was performed with immunoSEQ multiplex PCR; in TCRdb, only in-frame clones are kept and a portion is missing. The sample lists tens of thousands of clones; around 90% were seen once. Points on this clone: Its antigen remains unknown.

Germline lookup yields CDR1 MNHNY and CDR2 SVGAGI (reference sequence). V lost 6 bases and J 0 bases, leaving 12 bases between the germline ends. The CDR3 contains 15 residues. Healthy donors had no documented immune events, such as infections, while sampled. Study-wide findings and caveats: Technical replicates showed 0.9 to 1.5 changed clones; two weeks about 16.4; four weeks 19.

The receptor was derived from a person aged 18-69 years in good health. The chain recombines TRBV6-6 with TRBJ1-3; D gene unclear. Sequencing was performed on blood. The CDR3 DNA reads as TGTGCCAGCAGCCCCAATTTGATCTCTGGAAACACCATATATTTT. Its translation: CASSPNLISGNTIYF.